These T cell receptor beta chains were read from a single sample in a study of neurological immune-mediated disorders. From the 5' RACE reads, TCRdb called clonotypes with MiXCR, one entry per CDR3 protein. Of tens of thousands of distinct CDR3 sequences in the sample, 6.5% to 8.5% were seen once. The sample comprised CD4+ T cells from blood. The receptors here all came from a man aged 45-65 years in good health. Both conserved end residues are part of each CDR3. Each record gives: clone size, V gene, J gene, CDR3 protein. A clone size is listed for some rows: how often the clone was seen (once, few, many), or a class if it is expanded.

>many|TRBV29-1|TRBJ1-2
CSVEDLGGNGYTF
>many|TRBV5-6|TRBJ2-4
CASSLDPETKNIQYF
>many|TRBV7-2|TRBJ1-6
CASSLGLSSNSPLHF
>many|TRBV14|TRBJ1-1
CASSQGREVEAFF
>many|TRBV20-1|TRBJ2-7
CSASEDRSSYEQYF
>many|TRBV5-1|TRBJ2-1
CASSLGGQGSNEQFF
>many|TRBV6-1|TRBJ2-7
CASSWTGLAGSYEQYF
>many|TRBV7-2|TRBJ2-3
CASSIDRVSDTQYF
>many|TRBV25-1|TRBJ2-5
CASGYRTGQAETQYF
>many|TRBV24-1|TRBJ2-7
CATGSGIPPYEQYF
>many|TRBV21-1|TRBJ1-5
CASSKGRVRHQPQHF
>many|TRBV28|TRBJ1-2
CASRGVAVGYGYTF
>NA|TRBV28|TRBJ2-7
CASMVHPDHYEQYF
>NA|TRBV7-2|TRBJ1-4
CASSLVPGTGYGYVERLFF
>many|TRBV5-5|TRBJ2-7
CASSGTGTTPGEQYF
>NA|TRBV10-1|TRBJ2-5
CASSESGLAGGPVETQYF
>many|TRBV19|TRBJ1-2
CASSPDSATFYGYTF
>many|TRBV3-1|TRBJ2-2
CASSQGFLAGDTGELFF
>many|TRBV7-9|TRBJ2-5
CASSLAPAETQYF
>many|TRBV20-1|TRBJ2-7
CSSTVGQGANEQYF
>many|TRBV5-6|TRBJ2-5
CASSFLRLQETQYF
>many|TRBV7-2|TRBJ2-1
CASSLDSGAHNEQFF
>NA|TRBV6-5|TRBJ2-1
CASSPGPQWGEQFF
>many|TRBV6-5|TRBJ1-6
CASTAGTSSYNSPLHF
>many|TRBV11-2|TRBJ2-5
CASSLMETQYF
>many|TRBV12-3/TRBV12-4|TRBJ2-5
CASTPTGGLETQYF
>many|TRBV20-1|TRBJ1-2
CSARGTGSSNYGYTF
>few|TRBV6-1|TRBJ2-7
CASSPPGRRAREYF
>many|TRBV4-2|TRBJ2-7
CASSQDVSGRAPLGEQYF
>few|TRBV20-1|TRBJ2-3
CSAPPARGVSDTQYF
>many|TRBV6-5|TRBJ2-1
CASSHKQGGFNEQFF
>many|TRBV7-9|TRBJ2-7
CASSPLAGGPYEQYF
>many|TRBV3-1|TRBJ2-1
CASSPYGGRGSGYEQFF
>many|TRBV7-2|TRBJ2-1
CASSLDGPQFF
>NA|TRBV29-1|TRBJ2-5
CSVGTNSQETQYF
>NA|TRBV4-1|TRBJ1-5
CASSPGTGRGNKPQHF
>many|TRBV7-6|TRBJ2-7
CASSLASSGQGAYEQYF
>many|TRBV10-3|TRBJ2-2
CAISESKTGGELFF
>many|TRBV10-3|TRBJ1-2
CAISGTQGSYGYTF
>many|TRBV19|TRBJ2-1
CASSTQGAFYNEQFF
>few|TRBV5-1|TRBJ2-5
CASSARQGTETQYF
>NA|TRBV7-9|TRBJ2-1
CASNPLTSGIVNEQFF
>NA|TRBV20-1|TRBJ1-4
CSARDQKGINEKLFF
>many|TRBV6-1|TRBJ2-7
CASRFYEQYF
>many|TRBV4-3|TRBJ2-3
CASSQEAGGGDTQYF